Here is one T cell receptor (beta chain) with its context. This sample stems from a study of blood T cell repertoires in COVID-19. Across the study: Acute-phase and convalescent COVID-19 samples originated in the United States, Italy and Spain. Sources were T cells, B-cell-depleted T cells, or PBMCs; the material itself was cDNA or gDNA.

This CDR3 spans 12 amino acids. V lost 4 bases and J 8 bases, leaving 11 bases between the germline ends. Per germline, CDR1 LNHDA and CDR2 SQIVND (reference sequence). Per the study methods: Cell counts per sample came from amplifying reference gene primers. The data were produced by immunoSEQ multiplex PCR, yet TCRdb's version contains in-frame clones alone and is incomplete. The DNA was the basis for D and trimming; V, J and clone size are from that table. The table shows 30,000 to 50,000 clones, with 90% to 95% occurring only once. The clonotype comes from a human donor with active COVID-19. The donor label of this sample is uncertain. The gene calls are TRBV19 and TRBJ1-1, with no clear D. Sequencing was performed on peripheral blood. The CDR3 sequence is CASSRAQAEAFF. Written as DNA, the CDR3 is TGTGCCAGTAGTAGGGCCCAGGCCGAAGCTTTCTTT. The full variable domain, rest sourced from reference TRBV19 and TRBJ1-1, is DGGITQSPKYLFRKEGQNVTLSCEQNLNHDAMYWYRQDPGQGLRLIYYSQIVNDFQKGDIAEGYSVSREKKESFPLTVTSAQKNPTAFYLCASSRAQAEAFFGQGTRLTVV.